This TCR beta chain was sequenced for a study of shared T cell receptors in the human thymus (dated by TCRdb to the early 2020s). Describing the broader study: The study investigated the way shared, self-reactive T-cell receptor alpha chains are produced in the human thymus.

Libraries were constructed by the immunoSEQ multiplex PCR assay. Not all clones reach the TCRdb copy of this immuneACCESS table, which keeps in-frame sequences only. Checked studies attribute under half of the gap to unresolved V genes and leave the rest unexplained. The sample contains 700,000 or so clones, 70% to 90% of them found a single time. The ten largest clones take up more than 0.008% of the sample. In the case of this clone: What antigen it recognizes has not been identified. No base quality values were provided; no much bigger clone lies one nucleotide off.

Its CDR3 holds 13 amino acids, cysteine through phenylalanine. The entry retains the CDR3 DNA only, 39 bases that are in frame from base 1. The trim is 5 bases for V and 5 bases for J, with a gap of 10 bases between the germline ends. Taken from the germline V gene, the CDR1 and CDR2 loops are MNHEY and SVGAGI. These data were also filed under a second study, of human thymus T cells. The second study's authors report: Immunologically healthy infants undergoing open corrective cardiac surgery for congenital heart defects in Finland were used as donors. Thymus tissue was obtained as surgical resects removed during corrective cardiac surgery. Usage of V and J gene segments appeared to be biased in both the thymic and the peripheral blood repertoires. The related research reported highly overlapping thymic TCR repertoires among unrelated individuals. The study described the TCR alpha and beta repertoires in about eight infant thymus samples and a few matching peripheral blood samples. Donor ages ranged from roughly 6 to 250 days, and the cohort comprised about 6 male and a couple of female infants. Thymocytes were freed from the tissue by mechanical means and kept at -70 degrees C as pellets of roughly 9-30 million cells. Genomic DNA was extracted from frozen cell pellets with a QIAsymphony instrument. TCRB and TCRAD loci were amplified from a standardized quantity of quality-controlled genomic DNA using the immunoSEQ multiplex PCR assay. Amplicons spanned the V(D)J region at a length sufficient to cover the CDR3 and identify V and J genes. Through the commercial immunoSEQ service, the amplicons were sequenced on an Illumina platform. Primer bias and sequencing errors were corrected as previously described, and TCRAD and TCRB were defined on the basis of the IMGT database. Analysis of the repertoires was done with immunoSEQ Analyzer 3.0 and VDJTools and included basic statistics, V/J segment usage, diversity estimates, rarefaction and pairwise overlap. Chao1, ChaoE, Efron-Thisted, Shannon and inverse Simpson indices were used to estimate diversity, which was also estimated on datasets down-sampled to the smallest sample. Repertoire overlap was determined by strict matching of CDR3 nucleotide sequence, V gene and J gene, and Jaccard-based multidimensional scaling clustering was applied. On average, roughly 740,000 unique TCRB clonotypes were obtained from thymus samples, compared with around 78,000 from blood samples.

The sequencing input was thymocytes. The receptor was derived from a girl under three years old with a congenital heart defect. Donor details come from another sample of the same person, matched by shared clones. The V and J genes are TRBV6-5 and TRBJ1-5, and the D gene may be TRBD1, 5 bases matching. CDR3 sequence: CASSTGGHQPQHF. The sequenced DNA is TGTGCCAGCAGTACGGGGGGTCATCAGCCCCAGCATTTT.